This TCR beta chain was obtained from a study of identical twins (dated by TCRdb to about 2016). Background for the entire study: To test whether fetal clonotypes persist, the study used deep sequencing on TCR alpha and beta repertoires from monozygotic twins, unrelated adults of various ages, and cord blood. To rule out contamination, the twin experiments were replicated at different times with different library preparation protocols. Study-level results and caveats: Fewer insertions were carried by abundant cord blood beta clonotypes; a weaker similar trend was observed in young adult naive repertoires, while no such trend was observed in memory repertoires. In monozygotic twins, out-of-frame TCR alpha sharing was systematically underestimated by recombination models, although the models agreed with sharing between unrelated individuals. The excess sharing between twins in beta out-of-frame sequences was weaker because fewer shared sequences reduced the signal-to-noise ratio. Compared with coincidental sharing between unrelated individuals, out-of-frame TCR alpha sequences shared between twins had an excess of sequences with low generation probability. Zero-insertion analyses could be partly confounded by invariant T cells such as MAIT and iNKT, though diverse VJ usage argued against such confounding for most clonotypes. Because the same donors could not be followed over many years, conclusions were based on cross-sectional statistical analysis.

To prepare the library, 5' RACE was applied. The reads were generated on an Illumina HiSeq 2000. A universal primer binding site was introduced by template switching, and a unique molecular identifier was present in the final cDNA, enabling accurate counting of TCR cDNA molecules. First-strand cDNA for TCR alpha and beta chains was synthesized from specific primers in the conserved constant-segment region. To control for contamination, every cDNA library was double barcoded, receiving both a SMART-Mk sample barcode and Illumina barcodes. TruSeq adapter sequences and Illumina sample barcodes were added in two successive PCR steps. Sequencing of the TCR alpha and beta cDNA libraries was done on the Illumina HiSeq platform using custom primers. In the authors' own workflow: MiGEC processed the raw reads to extract unique molecular identifiers, while MiXCR was used to determine the CDR3 positions. Recombination models were inferred per individual with the repgenHMM and IGoR tools using an EM algorithm. Shared clonotypes were analyzed with the tcR package in R, and sharing was normalized by the product of cloneset sizes. To study raw recombination without the effects of thymic and clonal selection, out-of-frame nonproductive sequences were analyzed. Through fastp at Q25 and MiXCR, TCRdb rebuilt clones from the public reads, retaining in-frame beta chains. Entries are consolidated by CDR3 protein sequence, retaining the most common genes and DNA. It is TCRdb's table, rather than the study itself, that gives the V and J calls and clone size. In all, the sample holds about 720,000 distinct CDR3 sequences, and 8% to 9% of those were seen once. The top ten hold approximately 0.89% of the sample.

All donors were healthy Caucasians. The twin cohort consisted of three pairs of female monozygotic twins, all aged roughly 18 to 29 years. Peripheral blood mononuclear cells were the source from which RNA for the TCR libraries was isolated. From a lookup of the germline V gene, CDR1 and CDR2 are WSHSY and SAAADI. There are 13 amino acids in the CDR3, from cysteine to phenylalanine inclusive. CDR3 DNA is the only sequence kept; it has 39 bases, read in frame from the first base. V lost 8 bases and J lost 2 bases; the stretch between them is 13 bases long. Of note for this clonotype: The antigen it binds to is not known. Base qualities were left out, and no much larger clone turns up one base away.

This sample also belongs to another study, concerning yellow fever vaccine responses in identical twins. That second report states: According to the authors, in identical twins the way T cells responded to vaccination appeared partly convergent and partly personalized. In the study, vaccine-responding T cell clones were precisely tracked in identical twins.

The sample taken for sequencing was PBMCs. This sequence originates from a woman between 18 and 29 years old in good health. The rearrangement combines TRBV10-2 with TRBJ2-7; the D gene remains uncertain. This receptor has the CDR3 CASLNIATYEQYF. Here is the DNA: TGCGCCAGCTTAAATATCGCAACCTACGAGCAGTACTTC.